The 31 T cell receptor beta chains below come from one sample, sequenced in a study of CD8+ T cells in alopecia areata. After isolation, RNA underwent reverse transcription to generate cDNA as the sequencing template. Clones were sequenced by immunoSEQ multiplex PCR, and TCRdb holds only the in-frame ones, with some missing. The sample comprises 110,000 or so clones, approximately 59% of which are singletons, and 25% to 35% rests with the top ten. The treatment: oral pan-JAK inhibitor, 5-10 mg twice daily. This material consisted of CD8+ T cells sorted from blood, taken at week 4, from a patient treated with tofacitinib. The receptors were gathered from a human donor with alopecia areata.

In its sample, this clone was seen a few times. The chain uses TRBV2 and TRBJ2-1; 9 nucleotides agree with TRBD2. With 5 bases clipped from V and 7 bases from J, the junction kept 6 bases outside the gene matches. Germline CDR1 SNHLY, CDR2 FYNNEI. This CDR3 contains 14 residues. CDR3 protein: CASSSLAGRNEQFF. CDR3 DNA sequence: TGTGCCAGCAGTTCTCTAGCGGGGAGGAATGAGCAGTTCTTC.

This clone was seen a handful of times. This chain joins TRBV5-1 and TRBJ2-5; D may be TRBD2 (6 bases). V lost 2 bases and J lost 4, with 12 bases in between. In germline, CDR1 is SGHRS, CDR2 YFSETQ. CDR3 length equals 14 residues. The CDR3 DNA follows: TGCGCCAGCAGCTTTATGGGGGACTCAGAGACCCAGTACTTC. It translates to CASSFMGDSETQYF.

This chain connects TRBV30 to TRBJ1-1, with 9 bases lining up with TRBD1. The CDR3 is made up of 12 amino acids. V trimming: 5 bases; J trimming: 8 bases; junction bases outside the gene matches: 6. Germline-derived CDR1 and CDR2 are GTSNPN and SVGIG (reference sequence). CDR3 in DNA: TGTGCCTGGGAACAGGGGGCCAGAGAAGCTTTCTTT. Protein sequence: CAWEQGAREAFF.

This chain connects TRBV7-9 to TRBJ2-1; D is uncertain. This CDR3 has 12 residues. CDR1 is SEHNR, CDR2 FQNEAQ, per germline (reference sequence). Trimming pared 5 bases from V and 7 bases from J, leaving 9 bases between. Here the CDR3 DNA reads TGTGCCAGCAGCCCCCTTGCGAATGAGCAGTTCTTC. Residues: CASSPLANEQFF.

This clone has more than one count but fewer than ten. The chain carries TRBV29-1 and TRBJ2-5, with TRBD2 as a possible D gene (5 bases). The germline V and J ends were trimmed by 2 bases and 5 bases, with 9 bases remaining between them. Looked up from germline, CDR1 is SQVTM and CDR2 is ANQGSEA. The CDR3 consists of 12 residues. CDR3 loop: CSVETRSETQYF. CDR3 coding DNA: TGCAGCGTTGAAACTAGGAGTGAGACCCAGTACTTC.

The chain combines TRBV30 with TRBJ2-1; D unresolved. Per germline, CDR1 GTSNPN and CDR2 SVGIG (reference sequence). The CDR3 spans 17 residues. V dropped 0 bases and J dropped 2 bases, with 17 bases sitting between them. CDR3 sequence reads: CAWSVWQTAVAYNEQFF. Written as DNA, the CDR3 is TGTGCCTGGAGTGTGTGGCAGACCGCCGTCGCCTACAATGAGCAGTTCTTC. Supplemented by reference TRBV30 and TRBJ2-1, the full variable domain reads SQTIHQWPATLVQPVGSPLSLECTVEGTSNPNLYWYRQAAGRGLQLLFYSVGIGQISSEVPQNLSASRPQDRQFILSSKKLLLSDSGFYLCAWSVWQTAVAYNEQFFGPGTRLTVL.

The V and J genes are TRBV9 and TRBJ1-6; 10 positions agree with TRBD1. Germline V gives CDR1 SGDLS, CDR2 YYNGEE. Unmatched junction bases numbered 3, after V lost 4 bases and J lost 8 bases. This CDR3 is 14 amino acids long. CDR3 coding DNA: TGTGCCAGCAGCCCGGGGACAGGGGATTCACCCCTCCACTTT. Protein: CASSPGTGDSPLHF.

The chain has TRBV5-6 and TRBJ2-7; D is perhaps TRBD1 (6 bases). The germline V gene encodes CDR1 SGHDT and CDR2 YYEEEE. V dropped 2 bases and J dropped 2 bases, with 20 bases sitting between them. CDR3 size: 17 residues. The CDR3 is CASSFTSAGDNPYEQYF. The CDR3 DNA sequence: TGTGCCAGCAGCTTTACATCTGCAGGGGACAATCCCTACGAGCAGTACTTC. Full variable domain (rest looked up from reference TRBV5-6 and TRBJ2-7): DAGVTQSPTHLIKTRGQQVTLRCSPKSGHDTVSWYQQALGQGPQFIFQYYEEEERQRGNFPDRFSGHQFPNYSSELNVNALLLGDSALYLCASSFTSAGDNPYEQYFGPGTRLTVT.

In this sample, this clone turned up a few times. This chain joins TRBV6-4 and TRBJ2-1, with 7 bases matching TRBD1. With 4 bases clipped from V and 7 bases from J, the junction kept 4 bases outside the gene matches. Looked up from germline, CDR1 is MRHNA and CDR2 is SNTAGT. The CDR3 has 13 amino acids. CDR3 protein: CASSAGTENEQFF. CDR3 in DNA: TGTGCCAGCAGTGCAGGGACAGAGAATGAGCAGTTCTTC.

The V call is TRBV15, the J call TRBJ1-6; tentative D call: TRBD1 (5 bases). V lost 8 bases to trimming and J lost 7 bases, with 9 bases between them. Germline V gene lookup returns CDR1 LNHNV and CDR2 YYDKDF (reference sequence). This CDR3 is 12 amino acids long. Written as DNA, the CDR3 is TGTGCCACCGGGACTGAGAATTCACCCCTCCACTTT. Translating it yields CATGTENSPLHF.

The V gene is TRBV25-1, the J gene TRBJ2-5; TRBD2 matches at 8 bases. J gave up 4 bases and V 1 base, and 8 bases lay outside the gene matches. From germline, CDR1 is MGHDK and CDR2 SYGVNS. CDR3 size: 16 residues. Here the CDR3 DNA reads TGTGCCAGCAGTGAATTTCCGGGGGGGCCGGGAGAGACCCAGTACTTC. This gives the protein CASSEFPGGPGETQYF.

This clone turned up a few times. This rearrangement joins TRBV9 to TRBJ1-2, with 9 bases aligning to TRBD1. CDR3 length equals 14 residues. The V and J ends lost 5 bases and 5 bases, in that order; junction bases with no gene match: 7. Germline V gene sequence: CDR1 SGDLS, CDR2 YYNGEE. CDR3 sequence: CASSGTGTGYGYTF. Here the CDR3 DNA reads TGTGCCAGCAGTGGTACCGGGACAGGGTATGGCTACACCTTC.

The chain joins TRBV27 to TRBJ1-2, with no clear D. Germline values: CDR1 MNHEY, CDR2 SMNVEV (reference sequence). The CDR3 covers 14 residues. V lost 8 bases to trimming and J lost 3 bases, with 16 bases between them. CDR3 DNA sequence: TGTGCCAGCGGTATAGGACCGCGAGACTATGGCTACACCTTC. Translated, it gives CASGIGPRDYGYTF.

A few counts support this clone. Other DNA sequences from this sample encode an identical CDR3 as well. This sequence joins TRBV30 and TRBJ2-5; D is ambiguous. The CDR3 totals 10 residues. The V gene lost 0 bases and the J gene lost 7 bases, with 3 bases spanning the gap. Germline lookup yields CDR1 GTSNPN and CDR2 SVGIG (reference sequence). CDR3 loop: CAWSVGTQYF. CDR3 in DNA: TGTGCCTGGAGTGTAGGGACCCAGTACTTC.

CDR3 region: CASSRSGTGSNEQFF. The CDR3 DNA reads TGTGCCAGCAGCAGATCCGGGACAGGGTCCAATGAGCAGTTCTTC. This sequence joins TRBV6-5 and TRBJ2-1, with TRBD1 identical over 9 bases. Germline V gene data show CDR1 as MNHEY and CDR2 as SVGAGI. Trimming took 6 bases from V and 6 from J; bases not matched to a gene: 9. This CDR3 contains 15 residues.

This clone was seen a few times. The chain carries TRBV19 and TRBJ1-2, with a weak D call TRBD1 (5 bases). The CDR3 totals 13 residues. The germline V gene has CDR1 LNHDA and CDR2 SQIVND (reference sequence). Between the trimmed V and J ends, which lost 1 base and 3 bases, there was a span of 6 bases. The CDR3 DNA reads TGTGCCAGTAGTATAGCACAGGACTATGGCTACACCTTC. Encoded protein: CASSIAQDYGYTF.

This clone was recorded only once. This chain uses TRBV25-1 with TRBJ1-2, with unresolved D. The germline V gene encodes CDR1 MGHDK and CDR2 SYGVNS. This CDR3 spans 11 amino acids. Trimming stripped 5 bases from V and 13 bases from J, with 14 bases between. The CDR3, as DNA: TGTGCCAGCAGTACTGGGCCGGTTACCACCTTC. It translates to CASSTGPVTTF.

The chain employs TRBV29-1 and TRBJ2-5; D gene unclear. Germline V CDR1 and CDR2: SQVTM, ANQGSEA. Trimming removed 0 bases at V and 3 bases at J, with 14 bases between. This CDR3 has 15 amino acids. The CDR3 region is CSVEDPERTEETQYF. CDR3 coding DNA: TGCAGCGTTGAAGATCCCGAGCGAACAGAAGAGACCCAGTACTTC.

The chain uses TRBV7-9 and TRBJ2-7; D perhaps matches TRBD2 (5 bases). This CDR3 is 13 amino acids long. Germline V CDR1 and CDR2: SEHNR, FQNEAQ (reference sequence). V was trimmed by 1 base and J by 5 bases, leaving 9 bases between them. The CDR3 spells CASSLVSGNEQYF. The CDR3, as DNA: TGTGCCAGCAGCTTAGTGTCGGGGAACGAGCAGTACTTC.

In its sample, this clone was seen once. The chain links TRBV7-9 to TRBJ1-4; weak D call: TRBD1 (5 bases). Germline assignment: CDR1 SEHNR and CDR2 FQNEAQ (reference sequence). The CDR3 has 13 amino acids. Trimming took off 4 bases at V and 11 bases at J, with 14 bases between the two ends. The CDR3 here is CASSSFEGSKLFF. CDR3 nucleotide sequence: TGTGCCAGCAGCTCCTTCGAGGGGAGTAAACTGTTTTTT.

This clone was recorded a few times. The rearrangement links TRBV14 to TRBJ1-5; perhaps TRBD1 as D (6 bases). This CDR3 is 16 amino acids long. V was shortened by 2 bases and J by 6 bases, with 17 bases between the two germline ends. CDR1 and CDR2 from the germline V gene are SGHDN and FVKESK. CDR3 DNA: TGTGCCAGCAGCCAAAGAGCCGGGGGCAGGGGTCAGCCCCAGCATTTT. It yields the protein CASSQRAGGRGQPQHF.

A few counts support this clone. Distinct nucleotide sequences in the sample also encode this CDR3. The chain has TRBV7-2 and TRBJ2-1; TRBD1 might be the D (6 bases). The germline V gene encodes CDR1 SGHTA and CDR2 FQGNSA. V dropped 3 bases and J dropped 3 bases, with 6 bases sitting between them. The CDR3 is 13 residues long. CDR3 sequence (DNA): TGTGCCAGCAGCTTGGACAGCTACAATGAGCAGTTCTTC. It yields the protein CASSLDSYNEQFF.

J is TRBJ2-7 and V is TRBV7-2, with TRBD2 as a possible D gene (6 bases). V was pared by 4 bases and J by 7 bases, with 20 bases between. Germline CDR1 reads SGHTA; CDR2 reads FQGNSA. The CDR3 extends over 15 amino acids. This CDR3 reads CASSSSWELGREQYF. The CDR3 region has the DNA TGTGCCAGCAGCTCGTCATGGGAACTGGGGAGGGAGCAGTACTTC.

The V and J genes are TRBV15 and TRBJ2-5, with D tentatively TRBD2 (5 bases). CDR3 length: 14 amino acids. Per the germline V gene, CDR1 is LNHNV and CDR2 is YYDKDF (reference sequence). V gave up 4 bases and J gave up 2 bases, with 11 bases separating them. The CDR3 here is CATSNGLVQETQYF. The CDR3 region has the DNA TGTGCCACCAGCAACGGACTTGTTCAAGAGACCCAGTACTTC.

This clone occurred once. The chain is built from TRBV29-1 and TRBJ2-7, with unresolved D. The CDR3 is 12 residues long. Germline loops: CDR1 SQVTM, CDR2 ANQGSEA. V lost 1 base to trimming and J lost 7 bases, with 11 bases between them. CDR3 bases: TGCAGCGTTGAAGGGGCCGACGGGGAGCAGTACTTC. Its protein product is CSVEGADGEQYF.

This rearrangement joins TRBV14 to TRBJ2-6; either TRBD1 or TRBD2 may supply D (6 bases each). There are 17 residues in the CDR3. CDR1 is SGHDN and CDR2 is FVKESK in the germline V gene. V lost 4 bases to trimming and J lost 2 bases, with 15 bases between them. The CDR3: CASSLGPGGTGANVLTF. Written as DNA, the CDR3 is TGTGCCAGCAGCCTAGGTCCCGGGGGCACTGGGGCCAACGTCCTGACTTTC.

In its sample, this clone was seen a few times. The chain recombines TRBV19 with TRBJ1-1, with 8 bases lining up with TRBD1. Trimming at V came to 10 bases and at J to 3 bases, leaving 13 bases not matched to a gene. The CDR3 runs 15 residues. CDR1 is LNHDA, CDR2 SQIVND, per germline (reference sequence). The chain's CDR3 is CATATDREYDTEAFF. Written as DNA, the CDR3 is TGTGCCACTGCCACGGACAGGGAGTACGACACTGAAGCTTTCTTT.

The J gene is TRBJ1-3, the V gene TRBV6-1; D not certain. Germline V gene data show CDR1 as MNHNS and CDR2 as SASEGT. The CDR3 consists of 15 residues. Trimming removed 5 bases at V and 0 bases at J, with 11 bases between. CDR3 sequence reads: CASSPTRTSGNTIYF. In nucleotides, the CDR3 is TGTGCCAGCAGTCCTACACGCACCTCTGGAAACACCATATATTTT.

DNA of the CDR3: TGTGCCAGCAGTCTGGTAGCAGATACGCAGTATTTT. Protein: CASSLVADTQYF. The chain combines TRBV28 with TRBJ2-3; D ambiguous. This CDR3 has 12 residues. Trimming removed 5 bases at V and 4 bases at J, with 7 bases between. CDR1 and CDR2 (germline): MDHEN, SYDVKM.

The chain employs TRBV29-1 and TRBJ1-1, with D possibly matching TRBD1 (6 bases). Trimming removed 6 bases from V and 6 bases from J, with 20 bases in between. CDR1 and CDR2 (germline): SQVTM, ANQGSEA. The CDR3 length is 14 residues. This chain's CDR3 is CSVVGGLGTPEAFF. As DNA, the CDR3 is TGCAGCGTCGTGGGGGGGCTGGGGACACCTGAAGCTTTCTTT.

This sequence joins TRBV5-4 and TRBJ1-2, with 9 nucleotides matching TRBD1. Germline assignment: CDR1 SGHNT and CDR2 YYREEE (reference sequence). The CDR3 sequence is 14 residues long. With V trimmed by 2 bases and J by 6 bases, 5 bases remained unmatched. DNA of the CDR3: TGTGCCAGCAGCTTAGGGACAGGGAAGGATGGCTACACCTTC. Translating it yields CASSLGTGKDGYTF.